This T cell receptor (beta chain) stems from a study of T cell changes during pregnancy in multiple sclerosis. The CDR3 is 18 amino acids. The method was immunoSEQ multiplex PCR; TCRdb's version includes in-frame clones alone and lacks a portion of them. This table has approximately 100,000 clones, under 95% appearing once. This TCR came from a female donor in good health, enrolled as a control in a pregnancy study. The V gene is TRBV21-1, the J gene TRBJ2-7; the D call in the table, TRBD1, was not verified against the DNA. TRBV21-1 is a pseudogene segment. Material: peripheral blood, obtained after pregnancy. The chain's CDR3 is CASSNPSDWPAQRYEQYF. The DNA of the CDR3 is TGTGCCAGCAGCAACCCTTCTGATTGGCCCGCTCAACGTTACGAGCAGTACTTC.